This TCR beta chain originates from a study of CD8 T cells in Susac syndrome. CDR3 length equals 13 residues. CDR1 is SGHTA and CDR2 is FQGTGA in the germline V gene. V was pared by 1 base and J by 10 bases, with 11 bases between. Roughly 0.45 to 1 ug RNA was reverse transcribed with random hexamers. Each CDR3 protein is one row after TCRdb ran MiXCR on the immunoSEQ multiplex PCR reads. The sample consists of 150,000 to 200,000 distinct CDR3 sequences, roughly 94% of them appearing once. Sequencing input: CD8+ T cells from PBMCs. The TCR originated in a human donor with Susac syndrome. This rearrangement joins TRBV7-3 to TRBJ2-1; the D is unclear. The CDR3 DNA reads as TGTGCCAGCAGCTTAATGTCAGGCGAAGAGCAGTTCTTC. It encodes CASSLMSGEEQFF.